This T cell receptor (beta chain) was identified in a study of blood T cell repertoires in COVID-19 (TCRdb year 2020). Describing the broader study: Samples from collaborators originated in the United States, Italy and Spain and spanned both the acute and convalescent phases of COVID-19. The sample metadata nearly always contained a de-identified subject ID, COVID-19 status, age in years and sex. The dataset comprised deeply sampled blood TCRbeta repertoires from subjects exposed to, actively infected with, or recovered from COVID-19. The repertoires were released in a freely available public database intended as a resource for research on the immune response to SARS-CoV-2. The samples were drawn from two sources: the first 160 participants of the ongoing ImmuneRACE study, and 1,200 or so subjects contributed by 6 global collaborators. HLA class I and class II types, where available, came from metadata supplied by the sample provider rather than from assay-based typing. The material from the prospective study consisted of cDNA or gDNA derived from T cells, B-cell-depleted T cells, or PBMCs.

TCRbeta CDR3 regions were amplified from genomic DNA by means of the immunoSEQ Assay, a bias-controlled multiplex PCR. On the study's bioinformatics: The number of nucleated cells in each sample was estimated by amplification of reference gene primers within the assay. To quantify the absolute abundance of each unique TCRbeta CDR3 rearrangement, sequence reads were collapsed and filtered. For each sample, productive Simpson clonality was calculated as the square root of Simpson's diversity index over productive rearrangements. TCRdb's version of the immuneACCESS table is confined to in-frame rearrangements and falls short of the full clone set. An unresolved V gene accounts for under half of the shortfall where checked; the remainder is of unknown origin. The V and J calls and clone size are taken from that table; D and trimming were inferred from the DNA. The sample table holds 130,000 to 150,000 clones, of which roughly 84% were seen once. About a tenth of the sample rests with the top ten.

The study at large found these results: Clinical and demographic metadata were provided uncurated, with the amount varying by source and participant.

Its CDR3 holds 13 amino acids, cysteine through phenylalanine. The entry retains the CDR3 DNA only, 39 bases that are in frame from base 1. CDR1 and CDR2 are drawn from the germline V gene (reference sequence): MNHEY, SMNVEV. V was cut back by 6 bases and J by 11 bases, leaving a gap of 14 bases between them. This clone has only a few counts. The target of this receptor is not known. Nothing much larger sits one base from this clone, and base qualities are not available. Whole blood was collected in K2EDTA tubes by collaborating institutions according to the institutions' own protocols. For TCRbeta analysis, collaborators shipped samples as frozen whole blood, isolated PBMCs, or DNA extracted from either of those sample types.

This chain is built from TRBV27 and TRBJ1-6, with TRBD1 tentatively as D gene (5 bases match). Sequences were obtained from peripheral blood. This TCR was recovered from a man aged 55-75 years with active or convalescent COVID-19. The bases are TGTGCCAGCAGAAAAACAGGTGTCGCACCCCTCCACTTT. Its amino acids are CASRKTGVAPLHF.